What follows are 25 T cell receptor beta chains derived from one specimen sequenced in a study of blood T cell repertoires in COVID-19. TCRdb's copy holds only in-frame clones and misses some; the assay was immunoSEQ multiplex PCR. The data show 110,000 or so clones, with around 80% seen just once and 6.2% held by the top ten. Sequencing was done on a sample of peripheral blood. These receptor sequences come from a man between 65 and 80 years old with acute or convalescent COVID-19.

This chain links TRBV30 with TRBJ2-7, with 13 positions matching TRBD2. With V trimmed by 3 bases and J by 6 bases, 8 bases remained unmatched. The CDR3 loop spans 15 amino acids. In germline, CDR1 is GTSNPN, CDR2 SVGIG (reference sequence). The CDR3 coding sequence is TGTGCCTGGAGACCTACTAGCGGGGGGGCCCGCGAGCAGTACTTC. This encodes CAWRPTSGGAREQYF.

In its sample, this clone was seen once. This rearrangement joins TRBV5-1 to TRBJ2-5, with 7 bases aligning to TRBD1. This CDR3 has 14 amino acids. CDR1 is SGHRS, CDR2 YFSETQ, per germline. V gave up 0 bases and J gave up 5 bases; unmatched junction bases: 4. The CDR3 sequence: CASSLDGTAETQYF. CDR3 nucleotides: TGCGCCAGCAGCTTGGATGGGACAGCGGAGACCCAGTACTTC.

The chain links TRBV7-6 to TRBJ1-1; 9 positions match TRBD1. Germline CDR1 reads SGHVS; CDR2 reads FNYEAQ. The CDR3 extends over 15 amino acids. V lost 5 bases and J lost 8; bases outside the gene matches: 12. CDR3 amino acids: CASSPDRGRAGEAFF. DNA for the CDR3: TGTGCCAGCAGCCCGGACAGGGGAAGAGCGGGCGAAGCTTTCTTT.

The CDR3 loop is CASSLDRQIFYGYTF. The CDR3 bases are TGTGCCAGCAGCTTGGACAGGCAAATTTTCTATGGCTACACCTTC. The rearrangement links TRBV5-6 to TRBJ1-2, with D possibly TRBD1 on 5 matching bases. Deletions cut 0 bases from V and 4 bases from J, with 13 bases between. This CDR3 has 15 amino acids. From germline, CDR1 is SGHDT and CDR2 YYEEEE.

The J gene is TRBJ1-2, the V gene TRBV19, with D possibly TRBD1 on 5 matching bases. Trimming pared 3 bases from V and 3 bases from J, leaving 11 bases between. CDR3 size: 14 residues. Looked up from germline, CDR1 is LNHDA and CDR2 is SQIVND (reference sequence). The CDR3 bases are TGTGCCAGTAGTATTAAGCCGGGGGACTATGGCTACACCTTC. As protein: CASSIKPGDYGYTF.

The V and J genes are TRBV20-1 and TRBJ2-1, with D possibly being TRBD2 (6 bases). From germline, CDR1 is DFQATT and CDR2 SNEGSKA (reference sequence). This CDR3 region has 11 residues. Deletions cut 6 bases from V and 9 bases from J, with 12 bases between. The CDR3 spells CSALGTPEQFF. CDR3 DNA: TGCAGTGCCCTCGGGACTCCTGAGCAGTTCTTC.

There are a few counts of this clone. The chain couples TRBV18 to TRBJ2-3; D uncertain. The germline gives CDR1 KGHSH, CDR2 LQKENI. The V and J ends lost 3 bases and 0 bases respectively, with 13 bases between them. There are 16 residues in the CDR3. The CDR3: CASSPLQLSSTDTQYF. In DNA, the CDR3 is TGTGCCAGCTCACCCTTGCAGTTATCTAGCACAGATACGCAGTATTTT.

The CDR3 here is CASTSMGGYEQYF. Written as DNA, the CDR3 is TGTGCCAGTACCTCAATGGGAGGGTACGAGCAGTACTTC. V usage is TRBV19 and J usage is TRBJ2-7; 7 nucleotides line up with TRBD2. This CDR3 comprises 13 residues. Germline V lookup: CDR1 LNHDA, CDR2 SQIVND (reference sequence). With 7 bases clipped from V and 4 bases from J, the junction kept 7 bases outside the gene matches.

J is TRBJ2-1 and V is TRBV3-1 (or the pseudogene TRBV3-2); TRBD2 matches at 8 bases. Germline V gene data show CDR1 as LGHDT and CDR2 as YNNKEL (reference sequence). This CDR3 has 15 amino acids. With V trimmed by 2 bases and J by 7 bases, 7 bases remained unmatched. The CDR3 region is CASSQPGLGSNEQFF. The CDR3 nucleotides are TGTGCCAGCAGCCAACCGGGACTAGGTTCTAATGAGCAGTTCTTC.

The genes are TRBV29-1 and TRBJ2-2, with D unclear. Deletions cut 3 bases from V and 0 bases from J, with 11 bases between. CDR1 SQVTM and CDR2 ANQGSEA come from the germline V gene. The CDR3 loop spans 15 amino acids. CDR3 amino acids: CSVDAGFPNTGELFF. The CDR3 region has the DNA TGCAGCGTTGACGCAGGATTCCCGAACACCGGGGAGCTGTTTTTT.

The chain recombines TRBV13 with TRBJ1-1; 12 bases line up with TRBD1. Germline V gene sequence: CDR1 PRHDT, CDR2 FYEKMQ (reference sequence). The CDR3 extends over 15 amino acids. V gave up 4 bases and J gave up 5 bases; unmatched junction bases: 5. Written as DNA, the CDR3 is TGTGCCAGCAGCTCGGGACAGGGGGCCGGGACTGAAGCTTTCTTT. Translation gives CASSSGQGAGTEAFF.

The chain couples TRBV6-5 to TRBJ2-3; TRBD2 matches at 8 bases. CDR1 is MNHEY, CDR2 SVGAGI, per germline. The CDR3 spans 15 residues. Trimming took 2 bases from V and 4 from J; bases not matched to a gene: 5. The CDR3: CASSYGAGVSDTQYF. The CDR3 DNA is TGTGCCAGCAGTTACGGAGCGGGAGTGTCAGATACGCAGTATTTT.

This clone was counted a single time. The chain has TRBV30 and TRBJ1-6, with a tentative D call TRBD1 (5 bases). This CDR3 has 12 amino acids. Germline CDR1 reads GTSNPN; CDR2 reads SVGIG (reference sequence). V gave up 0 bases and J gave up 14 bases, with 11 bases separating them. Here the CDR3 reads CAWSVEGLSLHF. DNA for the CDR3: TGTGCCTGGAGTGTGGAGGGGCTTTCCCTCCACTTT.

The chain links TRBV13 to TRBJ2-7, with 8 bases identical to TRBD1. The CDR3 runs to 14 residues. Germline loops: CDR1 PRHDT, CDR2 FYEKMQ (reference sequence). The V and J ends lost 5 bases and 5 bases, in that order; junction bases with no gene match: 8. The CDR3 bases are TGTGCCAGCAGCGCCGGACAGGGTGTCCACGAGCAGTACTTC. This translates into CASSAGQGVHEQYF.

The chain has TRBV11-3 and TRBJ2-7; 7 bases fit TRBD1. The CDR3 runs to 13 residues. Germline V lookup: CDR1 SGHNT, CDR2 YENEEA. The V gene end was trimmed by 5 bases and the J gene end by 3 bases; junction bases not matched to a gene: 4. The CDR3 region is CASSIRDSYEQYF. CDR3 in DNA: TGTGCCAGCAGCATAAGGGACAGCTACGAGCAGTACTTC.

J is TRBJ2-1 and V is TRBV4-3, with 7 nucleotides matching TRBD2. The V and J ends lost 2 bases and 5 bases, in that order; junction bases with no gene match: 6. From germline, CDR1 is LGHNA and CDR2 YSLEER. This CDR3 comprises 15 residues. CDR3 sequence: CASSQIAGGHNEQFF. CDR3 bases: TGCGCCAGCAGCCAAATAGCGGGTGGCCACAATGAGCAGTTCTTC.

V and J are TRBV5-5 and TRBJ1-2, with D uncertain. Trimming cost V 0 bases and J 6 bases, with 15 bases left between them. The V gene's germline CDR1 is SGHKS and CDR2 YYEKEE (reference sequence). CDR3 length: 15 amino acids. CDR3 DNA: TGTGCCAGCAGCTTGGATGCAGCGAGTTTTGATGGCTACACCTTC. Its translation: CASSLDAASFDGYTF.

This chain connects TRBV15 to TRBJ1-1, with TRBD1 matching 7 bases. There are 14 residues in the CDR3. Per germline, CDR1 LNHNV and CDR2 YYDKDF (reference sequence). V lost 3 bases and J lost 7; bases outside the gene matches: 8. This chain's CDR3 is CATSSWDSPVEAFF. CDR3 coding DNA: TGTGCCACCAGCAGCTGGGACAGCCCTGTTGAAGCTTTCTTT.

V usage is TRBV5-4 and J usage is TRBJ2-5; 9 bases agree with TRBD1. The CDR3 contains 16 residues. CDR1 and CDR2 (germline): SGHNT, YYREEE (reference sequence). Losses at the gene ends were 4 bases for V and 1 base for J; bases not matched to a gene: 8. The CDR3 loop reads CASSRGGTGSQETQYF. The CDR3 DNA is TGTGCCAGCAGCCGGGGAGGGACAGGGAGCCAAGAGACCCAGTACTTC.

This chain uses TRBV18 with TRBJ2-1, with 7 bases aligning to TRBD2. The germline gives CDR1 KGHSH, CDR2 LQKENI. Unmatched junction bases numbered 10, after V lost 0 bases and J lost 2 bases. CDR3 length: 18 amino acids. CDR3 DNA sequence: TGTGCCAGCTCACCACCGAATTGGGCGGGAGTGACCTACAATGAGCAGTTCTTC. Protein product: CASSPPNWAGVTYNEQFF.

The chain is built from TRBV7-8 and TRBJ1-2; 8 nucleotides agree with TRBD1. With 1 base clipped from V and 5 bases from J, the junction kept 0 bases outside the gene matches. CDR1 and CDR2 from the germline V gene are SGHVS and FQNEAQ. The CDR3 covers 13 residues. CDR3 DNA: TGTGCCAGCAGCTTAGGACAGGGGTATGGCTACACCTTC. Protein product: CASSLGQGYGYTF.

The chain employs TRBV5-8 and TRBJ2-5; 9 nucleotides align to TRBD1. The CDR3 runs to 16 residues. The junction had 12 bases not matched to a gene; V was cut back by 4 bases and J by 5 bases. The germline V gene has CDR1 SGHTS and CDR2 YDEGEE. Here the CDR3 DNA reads TGTGCCAGCAGCCCGCTACCGGGACAGGGTACGGAGACCCAGTACTTC. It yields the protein CASSPLPGQGTETQYF.

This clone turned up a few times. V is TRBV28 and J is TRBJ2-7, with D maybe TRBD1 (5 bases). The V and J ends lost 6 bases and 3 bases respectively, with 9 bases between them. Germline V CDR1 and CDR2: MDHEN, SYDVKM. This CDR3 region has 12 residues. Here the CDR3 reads CASRPQGYEQYF. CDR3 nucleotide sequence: TGTGCCAGCAGACCCCAGGGCTACGAGCAGTACTTC.

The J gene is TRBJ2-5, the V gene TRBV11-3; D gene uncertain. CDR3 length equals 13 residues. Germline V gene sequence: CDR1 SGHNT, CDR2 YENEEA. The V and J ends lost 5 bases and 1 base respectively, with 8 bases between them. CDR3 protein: CASSVGLQETQYF. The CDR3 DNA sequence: TGTGCCAGCAGCGTCGGTCTCCAAGAGACCCAGTACTTC.

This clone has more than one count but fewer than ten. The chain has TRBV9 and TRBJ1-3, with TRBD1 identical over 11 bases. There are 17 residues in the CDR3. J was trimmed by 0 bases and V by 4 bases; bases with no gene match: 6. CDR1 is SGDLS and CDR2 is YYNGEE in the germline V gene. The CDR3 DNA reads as TGTGCCAGCAGCAGAACCGGGACAGGGGGCTCTGGAAACACCATATATTTT. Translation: CASSRTGTGGSGNTIYF.